This paragraph covers one T cell receptor beta chain sequence. Its antigen is not known. This entry is derived from a study of CD8 T cells in Susac syndrome. Study as a whole: Intravenous immunoglobulin alone or corticosteroids were being given to patients with Susac syndrome at blood draw, unless they were therapy-naive.

Study-level findings and limits: Only a relatively small number of individuals were included in the TCR sequencing and HLA analysis.

Germline V CDR1 and CDR2: SQVTM, ANQGSEA. V lost 7 bases and J lost 1; bases outside the gene matches: 6. The CDR3 covers 13 residues. With random hexamers, reverse transcription was performed on about 0.5 to 1 ug of RNA. A multiplex approach, immunoSEQ multiplex PCR, amplified TCR beta CDR3 across 54 Vbeta and 13 Jbeta. TCRdb fed the immunoSEQ multiplex PCR reads into MiXCR, producing one record per CDR3 protein. The sample carries approximately 74,000 distinct CDR3 sequences, approximately 95% recorded once. The sequence derives from a human donor with Susac syndrome. V usage is TRBV29-1 and J usage is TRBJ2-5, with 7 bases aligning to TRBD2. Material for sequencing was CD8+ T cells from PBMCs. CDR3 protein: CSAPTSPQETQYF. Written as DNA, the CDR3 is TGCAGCGCCCCGACTAGCCCCCAAGAGACCCAGTACTTC. The full variable domain, in which reference TRBV29-1 and TRBJ2-5 provide the parts outside the CDR3, is SAVISQKPSRDICQRGTSLTIQCQVDSQVTMMFWYRQQPGQSLTLIATANQGSEATYESGFVIDKFPISRPNLTFSTLTVSNMSPEDSSIYLCSAPTSPQETQYFGPGTRLLVL.